These T cell receptor beta chains were read from a single sample in a study of T cell clonotyping in hematopoietic cell transplantation. The data were produced by immunoSEQ multiplex PCR, yet TCRdb's version contains in-frame clones alone and is incomplete. The table has more than 11,000 clones, over 95% seen once. This material consisted of peripheral blood mononuclear cells, taken 30 days after allogeneic stem cell transplant. These receptors were collected from a female patient in her forties or fifties who had an allogeneic stem cell transplant from an unrelated donor, so T cells may come from the graft donor. Some clones in this sample may be carry-over from other donors' samples. CDR3s include the opening cysteine and the closing phenylalanine or tryptophan. A D gene is named only where the DNA matches it firmly. Only part of the rows carry a size: once, few, many, or a class if the clone is expanded.

TGTGCCAGCAGTTCTTCCGGGACACTCAACTATGGCTACACCTTC,CASSSSGTLNYGYTF,15,TRBV2,-,once,TRBJ1-2
TGTGCCAGCAGTCCTACCGGGACAGGGGGGAATGAAAAACTGTTTTTT,CASSPTGTGGNEKLFF,16,TRBV2,TRBD1,-,TRBJ1-4
TGTGCCACCAGCCGAAAGGCGGGTGGGAACTATGGCTACACCTTC,CATSRKAGGNYGYTF,15,TRBV15,-,-,TRBJ1-2
TGCGCCACCCGTATTAACACCGGGGAGCTGTTTTTT,CATRINTGELFF,12,TRBV5-1,-,-,TRBJ2-2
TGTGCCAGCAGCCCCACTGGGTCGGACACCGGGGAGCTGTTTTTT,CASSPTGSDTGELFF,15,TRBV7-3,-,once,TRBJ2-2
TGTGCCAGCGGGGGACAGGGGGGCCAAGAGACCCAGTACTTC,CASGGQGGQETQYF,14,TRBV6-6,TRBD1,-,TRBJ2-5
TGTGCCAGCAGCGTAGTTACCGGAGGTGGCACTGAAGCTTTCTTT,CASSVVTGGGTEAFF,15,TRBV9,-,once,TRBJ1-1
TGTGCCAGCAGCAGGACTAGCGCAGATAGGTTCTTC,CASSRTSADRFF,12,TRBV5-8,TRBD2,-,TRBJ2-1
TGTGCCAGCAGCCATAGCGGGAGCTTAAGCAATCAGCCCCAGCATTTT,CASSHSGSLSNQPQHF,16,TRBV7-9,-,-,TRBJ1-5
TGTGCCAGCAGTTACAGGGTTGGGGCCAACGTCCTGACTTTC,CASSYRVGANVLTF,14,TRBV6-5,-,-,TRBJ2-6
TGTGCCAGCAGCCCCCGGGGTAGTTTAGTTCTGGAGACCCAGTACTTC,CASSPRGSLVLETQYF,16,TRBV9,-,-,TRBJ2-5
TGTGCCAGCACCGCGATTGGGTGGGGCTTAGTTGGTGAAAAACTGTTTTTT,CASTAIGWGLVGEKLFF,17,TRBV4-2,-,-,TRBJ1-4